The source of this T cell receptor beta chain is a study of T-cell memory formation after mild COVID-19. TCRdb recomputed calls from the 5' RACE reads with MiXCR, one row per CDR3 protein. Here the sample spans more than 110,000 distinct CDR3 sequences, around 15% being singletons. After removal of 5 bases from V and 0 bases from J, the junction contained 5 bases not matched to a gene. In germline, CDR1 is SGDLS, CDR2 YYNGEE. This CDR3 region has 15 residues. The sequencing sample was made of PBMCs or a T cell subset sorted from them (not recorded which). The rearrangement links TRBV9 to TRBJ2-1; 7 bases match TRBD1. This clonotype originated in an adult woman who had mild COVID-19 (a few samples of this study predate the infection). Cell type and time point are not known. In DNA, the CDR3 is TGTGCCAGCAGTTCAGGGGGAAGCTCCTACAATGAGCAGTTCTTC. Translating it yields CASSSGGSSYNEQFF.